The sequence of this T cell receptor beta chain was determined in a study of blood T cell repertoires in COVID-19 (TCRdb year 2020). For the wider study: Samples from collaborators originated in the United States, Italy and Spain and spanned both the acute and convalescent phases of COVID-19. The prospective study material was composed of cDNA or gDNA derived from T cells, B-cell-depleted T cells, or PBMCs. The dataset comprised deeply sampled blood TCRbeta repertoires from subjects exposed to, actively infected with, or recovered from COVID-19. The repertoires were released in a freely available public database intended as a resource for research on the immune response to SARS-CoV-2. Samples were obtained from the ongoing ImmuneRACE study (first 160 participants) and from about 1,300 subjects provided by 6 global collaborators. Sample metadata almost always included a de-identified subject ID, COVID-19 status, age in years and sex. Where available, HLA class I and class II types were obtained from metadata supplied by the sample provider rather than from assay-based typing. Findings and caveats that apply to the study as a whole: Clinical and demographic metadata were provided uncurated, with the amount varying by source and participant.

Relative to germline, V is missing 4 bases and J is missing 1 base, with 3 bases of the junction outside any gene match. The CDR3 has 15 amino acids, counting the end cysteine and phenylalanine. The retained sequence is limited to the CDR3, 45 bases, with the frame set at the first base. CDR1 is given as SGHNT and CDR2 as YYREEE, both from the germline V gene (reference sequence). TCRbeta CDR3 regions were amplified from genomic DNA using the immunoSEQ Assay, a bias-controlled multiplex PCR. Per the source publication's procedure: Within the assay, amplification of reference gene primers was used to estimate how many nucleated cells each sample contained. To quantify the absolute abundance of each unique TCRbeta CDR3 rearrangement, sequence reads were collapsed and filtered. Productive Simpson clonality was computed per sample as the square root of Simpson's diversity index over productive rearrangements. This is the immuneACCESS table as TCRdb keeps it, with only in-frame sequences that have V and J called. A part of the clones is gone; compared with another copy, unresolved V genes explain less than half, and the rest is unexplained. That table supplies the V and J calls and clone size; D and trimming were determined from the DNA. In this sample the table shows roughly 20,000 clones, around 79% of which occur a single time. The ten largest clones add up to 56% of the sample.

Notes on this clone: Its antigen has not been determined. No much larger clone exists at a distance of one base, and base qualities are not known.

Whole blood was collected in K2EDTA tubes by collaborating institutions according to the institutions' own protocols. For TCRbeta analysis, collaborators shipped samples as frozen whole blood, isolated PBMCs, or DNA extracted from either of those sample types. Sequencing was performed on peripheral blood. This chain joins TRBV5-4 to TRBJ1-1, with 11 bases matching TRBD1. This sequence originates from a man older than 75 with acute or convalescent COVID-19. The CDR3 protein is CASSPDRGRNTEAFF. At the DNA level, the sequence is TGTGCCAGCAGCCCGGACAGGGGGCGGAACACTGAAGCTTTCTTT.